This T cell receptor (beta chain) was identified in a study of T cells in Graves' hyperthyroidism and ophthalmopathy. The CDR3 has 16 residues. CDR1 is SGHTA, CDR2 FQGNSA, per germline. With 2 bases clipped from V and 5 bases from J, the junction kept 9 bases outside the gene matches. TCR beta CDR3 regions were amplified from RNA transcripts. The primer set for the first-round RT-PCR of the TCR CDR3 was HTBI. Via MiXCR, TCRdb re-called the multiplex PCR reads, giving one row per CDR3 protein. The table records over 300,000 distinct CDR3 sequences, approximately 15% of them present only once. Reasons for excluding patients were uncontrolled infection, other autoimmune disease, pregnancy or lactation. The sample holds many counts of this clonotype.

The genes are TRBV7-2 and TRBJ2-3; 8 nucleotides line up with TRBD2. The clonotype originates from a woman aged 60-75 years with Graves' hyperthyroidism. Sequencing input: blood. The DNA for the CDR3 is TGTGCCAGCAGCTTATCTCTAGCGGGTGTCGGAGATACGCAGTATTTT. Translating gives CASSLSLAGVGDTQYF.